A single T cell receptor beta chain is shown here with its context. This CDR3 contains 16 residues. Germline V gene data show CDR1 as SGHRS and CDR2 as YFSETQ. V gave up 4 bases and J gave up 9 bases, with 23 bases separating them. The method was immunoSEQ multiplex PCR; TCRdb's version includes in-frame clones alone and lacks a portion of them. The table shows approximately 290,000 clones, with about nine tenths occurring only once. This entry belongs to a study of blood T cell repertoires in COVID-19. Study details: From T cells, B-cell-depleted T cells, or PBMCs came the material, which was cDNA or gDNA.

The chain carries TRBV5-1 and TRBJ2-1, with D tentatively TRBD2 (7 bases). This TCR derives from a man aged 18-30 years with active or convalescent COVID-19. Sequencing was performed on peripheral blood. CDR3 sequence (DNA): TGCGCCAGCAGCGATGGCGGAGGGGGGGCCAGGAGTGAGCAGTTCTTC. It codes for CASSDGGGGARSEQFF.